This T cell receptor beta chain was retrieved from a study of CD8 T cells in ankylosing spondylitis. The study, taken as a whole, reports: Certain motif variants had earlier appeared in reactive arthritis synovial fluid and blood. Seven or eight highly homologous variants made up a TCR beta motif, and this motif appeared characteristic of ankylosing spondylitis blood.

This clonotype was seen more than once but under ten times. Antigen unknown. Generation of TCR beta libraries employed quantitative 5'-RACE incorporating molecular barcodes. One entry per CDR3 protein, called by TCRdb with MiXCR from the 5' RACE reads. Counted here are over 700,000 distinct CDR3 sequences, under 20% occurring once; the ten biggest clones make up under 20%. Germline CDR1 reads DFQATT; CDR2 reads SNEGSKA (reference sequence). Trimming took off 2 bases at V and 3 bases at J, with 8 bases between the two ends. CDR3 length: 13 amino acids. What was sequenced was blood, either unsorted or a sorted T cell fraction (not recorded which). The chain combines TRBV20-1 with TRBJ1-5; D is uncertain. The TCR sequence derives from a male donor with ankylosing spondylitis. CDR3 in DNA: TGCAGTGCTAGACGGACCTTCAATCAGCCCCAGCATTTT. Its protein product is CSARRTFNQPQHF.